One sample yielded the 22 T cell receptor beta chains listed below, sequenced in a study of T cell responses to AZD1222 COVID-19 vaccine. The repertoire was sequenced with immunoSEQ multiplex PCR; TCRdb's copy has only in-frame clones and lacks some. This table holds roughly 130,000 clones, 85% to 95% found once. Here the sequenced sample was peripheral blood, taken on day 0 of AZD1222 vaccination. These receptors originate from an adult in good health.

The CDR3 loop reads CASGQPYNEQFF. The CDR3 region has the DNA TGTGCTAGTGGGCAGCCTTACAATGAGCAGTTCTTC. V and J are TRBV27 and TRBJ2-1; D is uncertain. Germline V gene sequence: CDR1 MNHEY, CDR2 SMNVEV (reference sequence). CDR3 length: 12 residues.

The chain employs TRBV11-2 and TRBJ2-7; perhaps TRBD1 as D (9 bases). CDR1 and CDR2 from the germline V gene are SGHAT and FQNNGV. The CDR3 totals 13 residues. V lost 9 bases and J 8 bases, leaving 20 bases between the germline ends. The CDR3 loop reads CASRGGTGSKQYF. The CDR3 DNA is TGTGCCAGTCGGGGGGGGACAGGGTCGAAGCAGTACTTC.

This chain joins TRBV10-3 and TRBJ2-4; 8 bases fit TRBD2. After removal of 10 bases from V and 0 bases from J, the junction contained 14 bases not matched to a gene. Germline CDR1 reads ENHRY; CDR2 reads SYGVKD. The CDR3 is 17 amino acids. CDR3 coding DNA: TGTGCCAAAGGGGACCGGGAGGGCCCTCTAGCCAAAAACATTCAGTACTTC. Amino acids: CAKGDREGPLAKNIQYF.

The rearrangement links TRBV27 to TRBJ2-7, with 12 nucleotides matching TRBD2. The CDR3 is 14 amino acids. The trim removed 4 bases at V and 5 bases at J, leaving 3 bases unmatched. Germline assignment: CDR1 MNHEY and CDR2 SMNVEV (reference sequence). The CDR3 loop is CASSSSGRVHEQYF. CDR3 sequence (DNA): TGTGCCAGCAGTTCTAGCGGGAGGGTTCACGAGCAGTACTTC.

The CDR3 nucleotides are TGTGCCAGCAGCCCAATAGGGGGGAACACTGAAGCTTTCTTT. Translating gives CASSPIGGNTEAFF. This chain uses TRBV16 with TRBJ1-1; D possibly corresponds to TRBD1 (6 bases). CDR1 is KGHSY and CDR2 is FQNENV in the germline V gene. CDR3 length equals 14 residues. Trimming removed 4 bases at V and 1 base at J, with 10 bases between.

This chain connects TRBV4-3 to TRBJ1-2; no clear D. Germline CDR1 LGHNA, CDR2 YSLEER. The V end lost 0 bases, the J end lost 8 bases, and 16 bases lay between the germline ends. The CDR3 has 15 amino acids. In DNA, the CDR3 is TGCGCCAGCAGCCAAGATCCGCAAAGGGCTAGAGGCTACACCTTC. The encoded protein is CASSQDPQRARGYTF.

This chain links TRBV21-1 with TRBJ2-3; TRBD1, the table's D call, lacks a check against the DNA. TRBV21-1 is a pseudogene segment. The CDR3 is 15 residues long. This CDR3 reads CASRREGAGTDTQYF. CDR3 DNA: TGTGCCAGCAGACGCGAGGGGGCGGGCACAGATACGCAGTATTTT.

The V and J genes are TRBV11-2 and TRBJ2-7; D not resolved. The V and J ends lost 5 bases and 2 bases respectively, with 1 base between them. The germline V gene has CDR1 SGHAT and CDR2 FQNNGV. This CDR3 is 10 amino acids long. CDR3 in amino acids: CASSAYEQYF. In DNA form, the CDR3 reads TGTGCCAGCAGCGCCTACGAGCAGTACTTC.

V usage is TRBV11-2 and J usage is TRBJ2-7; possibly TRBD2 for D (5 bases). Trimming removed 3 bases at V and 3 bases at J, with 21 bases between. Germline CDR1 is SGHAT and CDR2 is FQNNGV. The CDR3 contains 17 residues. The CDR3 loop reads CASSLTWTPGQSYEQYF. The CDR3 nucleotides are TGTGCCAGCAGCTTGACCTGGACTCCGGGCCAGAGCTACGAGCAGTACTTC. Full variable domain (missing parts from reference TRBV11-2 and TRBJ2-7): EAGVAQSPRYKIIEKRQSVAFWCNPISGHATLYWYQQILGQGPKLLIQFQNNGVVDDSQLPKDRFSAERLKGVDSTLKIQPAKLEDSAVYLCASSLTWTPGQSYEQYFGPGTRLTVT.

This clone was seen once. The rearrangement links TRBV12-3 or TRBV12-4 to TRBJ1-5; possible D gene TRBD1, 5 bases. V gave up 6 bases and J gave up 9 bases, with 15 bases separating them. The CDR3 length is 13 residues. The CDR3 reads CASSPRGVWPQHF. For the CDR3, the DNA is TGTGCCAGCAGCCCCCGGGGGGTGTGGCCCCAGCATTTT.

This clone has just a few counts. The rearrangement uses TRBV2 and TRBJ1-6, with D tentatively TRBD1 (5 bases). Germline V gene lookup returns CDR1 SNHLY and CDR2 FYNNEI. Trimming shortened V by 8 bases and J by 7 bases, and 12 bases separated the two germline ends. The CDR3 totals 13 residues. DNA of the CDR3: TGTGCCAGCCAGGGTCTAGGGAATTCACCCCTCCACTTT. Protein: CASQGLGNSPLHF.

The rearrangement joins TRBV3-1 (or the pseudogene TRBV3-2) to TRBJ2-5; D not resolved. Trimming stripped 0 bases from V and 0 bases from J, with 17 bases between. Germline V lookup: CDR1 LGHDT, CDR2 YNNKEL (reference sequence). The CDR3 extends over 18 amino acids. Here the CDR3 reads CASSQDARLAANQETQYF. Here the CDR3 DNA reads TGTGCCAGCAGCCAAGACGCGAGGCTGGCAGCCAACCAAGAGACCCAGTACTTC.

This sequence joins TRBV14 and TRBJ2-7, with a possible D match to TRBD1 (5 bases). CDR3 length: 13 amino acids. In germline, CDR1 is SGHDN, CDR2 FVKESK. The V and J ends lost 1 base and 2 bases respectively, with 6 bases between them. The CDR3 protein is CASSQGQTYEQYF. The CDR3, as DNA: TGTGCCAGCAGCCAAGGACAGACCTACGAGCAGTACTTC. The full variable domain, its missing parts supplied by reference TRBV14 and TRBJ2-7, is EAGVTQFPSHSVIEKGQTVTLRCDPISGHDNLYWYRRVMGKEIKFLLHFVKESKQDESGMPNNRFLAERTGGTYSTLKVQPAELEDSGVYFCASSQGQTYEQYFGPGTRLTVT.

V gene TRBV7-2 combines with J gene TRBJ1-1, with a possible D match to TRBD1 (6 bases). Germline CDR1 reads SGHTA; CDR2 reads FQGNSA. Trimming took 1 base from V and 4 from J, leaving 7 bases between them. The CDR3 covers 13 residues. The CDR3 DNA sequence: TGTGCCAGCAGCTTAGGGGGGCGCACTGAAGCTTTCTTT. Translating gives CASSLGGRTEAFF.

The gene calls are TRBV5-5 and TRBJ2-1; D is unclear. The CDR3 totals 15 residues. Germline V gene lookup returns CDR1 SGHKS and CDR2 YYEKEE (reference sequence). Trimming left V 4 bases short and J 0 bases short, with 11 bases between. CDR3 nucleotides: TGTGCCAGCAGCCTGAACCCAGGCTCCTACAATGAGCAGTTCTTC. Translated, it gives CASSLNPGSYNEQFF.

This clone was seen more than once but under ten times. The chain combines TRBV5-1 with TRBJ1-4; D is uncertain. V dropped 1 base and J dropped 8 bases, with 15 bases sitting between them. The germline gives CDR1 SGHRS, CDR2 YFSETQ. The CDR3 has 15 residues. This CDR3 is CASSLKADYREKLFF. The CDR3 DNA is TGCGCCAGCAGCTTGAAAGCCGATTATCGGGAAAAACTGTTTTTT. The full variable domain, with the rest looked up from reference TRBV5-1 and TRBJ1-4, is KAGVTQTPRYLIKTRGQQVTLSCSPISGHRSVSWYQQTPGQGLQFLFEYFSETQRNKGNFPGRFSGRQFSNSRSEMNVSTLELGDSALYLCASSLKADYREKLFFGSGTQLSVL.

This chain joins TRBV7-9 and TRBJ1-2; possible D gene TRBD1, 5 bases. From germline, CDR1 is SEHNR and CDR2 FQNEAQ (reference sequence). Trimming removed 10 bases from V and 6 bases from J, with 9 bases in between. The CDR3 sequence is 10 residues long. The CDR3 reads CATGGDGYTF. The CDR3 DNA sequence: TGTGCCACCGGGGGGGATGGCTACACCTTC.

The chain links TRBV6-2 or TRBV6-3 to TRBJ2-2; 10 bases are shared with TRBD1. CDR1 and CDR2 (germline): MNHEY, SVGEGT. The CDR3 has 16 residues. Trimming at V came to 6 bases and at J to 4 bases, leaving 8 bases not matched to a gene. CDR3 in DNA: TGTGCCAGCAGCCCTTTAGACAGGGGGCTCACCGGGGAGCTGTTTTTT. Residues: CASSPLDRGLTGELFF.

This chain uses TRBV4-1 with TRBJ2-1, with 7 bases fitting TRBD2. Germline CDR1 reads MGHRA; CDR2 reads YSYEKL. There are 16 residues in the CDR3. V was pared by 1 base and J by 4 bases, with 7 bases of the junction left unmatched. CDR3 nucleotides: TGCGCCAGCAGCCAAGTGGGGCTAGCGGAATACAATGAGCAGTTCTTC. It translates to CASSQVGLAEYNEQFF.

The rearrangement joins TRBV7-2 to TRBJ1-1; no clear D. The CDR3 totals 14 residues. Germline assignment: CDR1 SGHTA and CDR2 FQGNSA. V gave up 1 base and J gave up 5 bases, with 11 bases separating them. CDR3 DNA sequence: TGTGCCAGCAGCTTAGTGAGCAGGAAGACTGAAGCTTTCTTT. This sequence encodes CASSLVSRKTEAFF.

This sequence joins TRBV7-9 and TRBJ1-6; D remains ambiguous. CDR3 length: 12 amino acids. CDR1 and CDR2 (germline): SEHNR, FQNEAQ (reference sequence). The ends were cut back, 2 bases at V and 9 bases at J, with 5 bases in the middle. The CDR3 region is CASSLLGSPLHF. The CDR3 nucleotides read TGTGCCAGCAGCTTACTGGGTTCACCCCTCCACTTT.

This sequence joins TRBV7-8 and TRBJ2-7; no reliable D call. The germline V gene encodes CDR1 SGHVS and CDR2 FQNEAQ. CDR3 length equals 16 residues. V dropped 0 bases and J dropped 2 bases, with 14 bases sitting between them. Written as DNA, the CDR3 is TGTGCCAGCAGCTTAGCCGGGCCTCCCTCACCCTACGAGCAGTACTTC. This sequence encodes CASSLAGPPSPYEQYF.